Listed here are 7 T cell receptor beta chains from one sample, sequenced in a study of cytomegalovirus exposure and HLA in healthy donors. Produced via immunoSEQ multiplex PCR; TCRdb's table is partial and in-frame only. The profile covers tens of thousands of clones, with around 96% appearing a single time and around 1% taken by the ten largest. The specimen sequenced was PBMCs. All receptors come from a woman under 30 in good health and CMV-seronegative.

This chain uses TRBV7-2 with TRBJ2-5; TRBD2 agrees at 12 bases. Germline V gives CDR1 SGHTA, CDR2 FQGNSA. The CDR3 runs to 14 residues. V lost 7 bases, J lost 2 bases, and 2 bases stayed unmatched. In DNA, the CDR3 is TGTGCCAGCACCCTAGCGGGAGGGCAAGAGACCCAGTACTTC. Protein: CASTLAGGQETQYF.

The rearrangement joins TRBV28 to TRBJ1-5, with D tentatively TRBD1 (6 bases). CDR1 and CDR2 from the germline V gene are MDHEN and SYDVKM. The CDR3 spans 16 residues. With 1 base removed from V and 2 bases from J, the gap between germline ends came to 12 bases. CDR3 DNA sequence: TGTGCCAGCAGTTTATTCCCAGGGGCGGGCAATCAGCCCCAGCATTTT. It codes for CASSLFPGAGNQPQHF.

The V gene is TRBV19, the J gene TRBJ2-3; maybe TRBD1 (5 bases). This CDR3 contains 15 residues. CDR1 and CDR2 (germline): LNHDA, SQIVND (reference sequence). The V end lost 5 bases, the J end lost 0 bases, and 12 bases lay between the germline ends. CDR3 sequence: CASSPRQRSTDTQYF. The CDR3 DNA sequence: TGTGCCAGTAGTCCCCGACAGAGAAGCACAGATACGCAGTATTTT.

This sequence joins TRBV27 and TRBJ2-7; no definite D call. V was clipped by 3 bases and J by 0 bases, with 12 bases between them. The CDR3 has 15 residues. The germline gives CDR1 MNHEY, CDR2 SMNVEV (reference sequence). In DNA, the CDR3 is TGTGCCAGCAGTTTGGCGGCGGCAAGCTCCTACGAGCAGTACTTC. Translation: CASSLAAASSYEQYF.

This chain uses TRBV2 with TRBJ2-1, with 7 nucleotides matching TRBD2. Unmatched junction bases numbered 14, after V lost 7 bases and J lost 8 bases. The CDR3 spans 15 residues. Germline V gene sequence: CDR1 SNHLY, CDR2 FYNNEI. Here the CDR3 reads CASTPRRDYSHEQFF. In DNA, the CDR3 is TGTGCCAGCACCCCCCGGAGGGACTATTCACATGAGCAGTTCTTC.

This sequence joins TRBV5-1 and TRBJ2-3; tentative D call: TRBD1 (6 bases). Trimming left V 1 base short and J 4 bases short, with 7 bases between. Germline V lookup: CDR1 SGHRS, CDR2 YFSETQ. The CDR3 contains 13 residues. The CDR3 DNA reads TGCGCCAGCAGCTTGAGGACAGCAGATACGCAGTATTTT. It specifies CASSLRTADTQYF.

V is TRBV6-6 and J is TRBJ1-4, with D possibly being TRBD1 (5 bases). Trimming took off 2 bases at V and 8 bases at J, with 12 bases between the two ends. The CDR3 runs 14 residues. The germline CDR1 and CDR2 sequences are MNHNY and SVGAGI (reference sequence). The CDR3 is CASSYGAGREKLFF. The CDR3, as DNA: TGTGCCAGCAGTTACGGGGCAGGGCGAGAAAAACTGTTTTTT.